A single sample gave rise to the 24 T cell receptor beta chains below, sequenced in a study of T cell responses to AZD1222 COVID-19 vaccine. Produced via immunoSEQ multiplex PCR; TCRdb's table is partial and in-frame only. This sample has 150,000 to 200,000 clones; 92% occur once, and the top ten carry around 1%. The sample consisted of peripheral blood, taken 28 days after the second AZD1222 dose. Source of these receptors: an adult who received the AZD1222 COVID-19 vaccine.

The chain employs TRBV6-1 and TRBJ1-5; tentatively, D is TRBD1 (5 bases). The germline V gene encodes CDR1 MNHNS and CDR2 SASEGT. Deletions cut 3 bases from V and 3 bases from J, with 9 bases between. The CDR3 is 14 amino acids. CDR3 in amino acids: CASSEPGDNQPQHF. CDR3 DNA: TGTGCCAGCAGTGAGCCGGGGGACAATCAGCCCCAGCATTTT.

This clone came up once. The rearrangement joins TRBV11-2 to TRBJ1-2; 9 positions agree with TRBD1. The CDR3 spans 15 residues. In germline, CDR1 is SGHAT, CDR2 FQNNGV. The junction had 8 bases not matched to a gene; V was cut back by 4 bases and J by 5 bases. The CDR3 here is CASSSGTGRLYGYTF. The CDR3 DNA reads TGTGCCAGCAGCTCCGGGACAGGGAGGCTTTATGGCTACACCTTC.

The CDR3 DNA sequence: TGTGCCAGCAGCCTCGAGGGGGTTTCCTACAATGAGCAGTTCTTC. The encoded protein is CASSLEGVSYNEQFF. The chain couples TRBV9 to TRBJ2-1, with TRBD1 as a possible D gene (6 bases). The length of the CDR3 is 15 residues. CDR1 is SGDLS, CDR2 YYNGEE, per germline. Between the trimmed V and J ends, which lost 4 bases and 1 base, there was a span of 12 bases.

CDR3 bases: TGTGCCAGCAGTGAATGGAATAATTCACCCCTCCACTTT. Translated: CASSEWNNSPLHF. The rearrangement uses TRBV6-1 and TRBJ1-6; no definite D call. Looked up from germline, CDR1 is MNHNS and CDR2 is SASEGT. Trimming took 2 bases from V and 5 from J, leaving 4 bases between them. The CDR3 contains 13 residues.

V and J are TRBV4-1 and TRBJ1-2, with D perhaps matching TRBD1 (5 bases). Germline values: CDR1 MGHRA, CDR2 YSYEKL. The CDR3 has 15 amino acids. V lost 3 bases, J lost 0 bases, and 11 bases lay in between. Written as DNA, the CDR3 is TGCGCCAGCAGCCAGCATCGGGGACCTAACTATGGCTACACCTTC. Its translation: CASSQHRGPNYGYTF.

This chain uses TRBV15 with TRBJ2-7; TRBD1 might be the D (6 bases). Germline V gene lookup returns CDR1 LNHNV and CDR2 YYDKDF (reference sequence). CDR3 length: 17 residues. Trimming took 0 bases from V and 0 from J, leaving 15 bases between them. The CDR3 spells CATSRDPPGVLSYEQYF. The CDR3 DNA follows: TGTGCCACCAGCAGAGATCCCCCAGGGGTCCTCTCCTACGAGCAGTACTTC.

The rearrangement joins TRBV2 to TRBJ2-7; 12 bases align to TRBD1. Trimming removed 7 bases from V and 9 bases from J; junction bases left unmatched: 13. This CDR3 has 15 amino acids. The germline CDR1 and CDR2 sequences are SNHLY and FYNNEI. In nucleotides, the CDR3 is TGTGCCAGCATGCCCGGTCCGGGACAGGGGGCCGTGCAGTACTTC. Amino acids: CASMPGPGQGAVQYF.

The rearrangement uses TRBV19 and TRBJ1-2; D unclear. The CDR3 runs 13 residues. Trimming cost V 0 bases and J 8 bases, with 10 bases left between them. The germline gives CDR1 LNHDA, CDR2 SQIVND (reference sequence). CDR3 loop: CASSIDPGYGYTF. The DNA of the CDR3 is TGTGCCAGTAGTATAGATCCCGGGTACGGCTACACCTTC.

The chain recombines TRBV5-6 with TRBJ1-1; 7 positions agree with TRBD1. The CDR3 runs 14 residues. Trimming at V came to 5 bases and at J to 4 bases, leaving 8 bases not matched to a gene. The germline gives CDR1 SGHDT, CDR2 YYEEEE. CDR3 sequence reads: CASRTGTAGTEAFF. The DNA of the CDR3 is TGTGCCAGCAGGACCGGGACAGCAGGCACTGAAGCTTTCTTT.

This clone was found a few times. The chain has TRBV6-5 and TRBJ2-1, with TRBD2 identical over 9 bases. Germline-derived CDR1 and CDR2 are MNHEY and SVGAGI. V shed 10 bases, J shed 0 bases, and the junction held 7 bases outside the gene matches. This CDR3 region has 15 residues. CDR3 residues: CATLAGVNSYNEQFF. In DNA, the CDR3 is TGTGCCACGTTAGCGGGGGTGAACTCCTACAATGAGCAGTTCTTC.

The CDR3 sequence is CASSLGGQRTEAFF. CDR3 bases: TGTGCCAGCAGCTTAGGGGGACAGAGAACTGAAGCTTTCTTT. The chain has TRBV7-9 and TRBJ1-1, with 7 bases matching TRBD1. J was trimmed by 5 bases and V by 1 base; bases with no gene match: 4. Germline CDR1 reads SEHNR; CDR2 reads FQNEAQ (reference sequence). The CDR3 runs 14 residues. Based on the CDR3 plus reference TRBV7-9 and TRBJ1-1, the full variable domain is DTGVSQNPRHKITKRGQNVTFRCDPISEHNRLYWYRQTLGQGPEFLTYFQNEAQLEKSRLLSDRFSAERPKGSFSTLEIQRTEQGDSAMYLCASSLGGQRTEAFFGQGTRLTVV.

The chain employs TRBV12-3 or TRBV12-4 and TRBJ1-2; tentative D call: TRBD1 (5 bases). The CDR3 is 13 residues long. The V end was cut by 6 bases, the J end by 3 bases, with 11 bases between. The CDR3 coding sequence is TGTGCCAGCAGCCCCGGGGGATACTATGGCTACACCTTC. Amino acid sequence: CASSPGGYYGYTF.

V is TRBV9 and J is TRBJ2-3; D is unresolved. The V gene's germline CDR1 is SGDLS and CDR2 YYNGEE. This CDR3 contains 13 residues. Deletions cut 0 bases from V and 4 bases from J, with 6 bases between. CDR3 nucleotides: TGTGCCAGCAGCGTAGCTGTAGCAGATACGCAGTATTTT. As protein: CASSVAVADTQYF. Combining the CDR3 with reference TRBV9 and TRBJ2-3 gives the whole variable domain DSGVTQTPKHLITATGQRVTLRCSPRSGDLSVYWYQQSLDQGLQFLIQYYNGEERAKGNILERFSAQQFPDLHSELNLSSLELGDSALYFCASSVAVADTQYFGPGTRLTVL.

The chain uses TRBV18 and TRBJ1-2, with D possibly matching TRBD1 (6 bases). The germline CDR1 and CDR2 sequences are KGHSH and LQKENI. This CDR3 spans 16 amino acids. V lost 0 bases and J 4 bases, leaving 15 bases between the germline ends. The CDR3, as DNA: TGTGCCAGCTCACCACCGGGGGGGCGTCGTACCTATGGCTACACCTTC. Encoded protein: CASSPPGGRRTYGYTF.

The chain uses TRBV19 and TRBJ2-7; 9 nucleotides line up with TRBD1. Losses at the gene ends were 5 bases for V and 4 bases for J; bases not matched to a gene: 9. This CDR3 region has 15 residues. CDR1 and CDR2 (germline): LNHDA, SQIVND (reference sequence). The CDR3 bases are TGTGCCAGTAGTCCTCAGACAGGGGGGAATTACGAGCAGTACTTC. It encodes CASSPQTGGNYEQYF.

The chain recombines TRBV19 with TRBJ1-6, with D possibly being TRBD1 (6 bases). V lost 7 bases to trimming and J lost 10 bases, with 20 bases between them. The germline gives CDR1 LNHDA, CDR2 SQIVND (reference sequence). The CDR3 runs 15 residues. CDR3 in amino acids: CASTTDSGQPSPLHF. The CDR3 bases are TGTGCCAGTACTACGGACAGCGGTCAACCCTCACCCCTCCACTTT.

This clone was recorded once. The V and J genes are TRBV7-9 and TRBJ2-5; 7 nucleotides agree with TRBD1. Per germline, CDR1 SEHNR and CDR2 FQNEAQ (reference sequence). J lost 1 base, V lost 5 bases, and 13 bases had no gene match. This CDR3 contains 17 residues. CDR3 DNA: TGTGCCAGCAGCCCTCCCTATTCCGGGACAGCCCAAGAGACCCAGTACTTC. It translates to CASSPPYSGTAQETQYF.

The chain carries TRBV6-1 and TRBJ2-7; D is unresolved. Germline CDR1 reads MNHNS; CDR2 reads SASEGT. CDR3 length: 13 residues. V was pared by 3 bases and J by 3 bases, with 9 bases between. CDR3 nucleotide sequence: TGTGCCAGCAGTGAGCTCGGTAGCTACGAGCAGTACTTC. Its translation: CASSELGSYEQYF.

The rearrangement links TRBV27 to TRBJ2-1, with D tentatively TRBD2 (6 bases). The CDR3 consists of 12 residues. Trimming removed 6 bases at V and 6 bases at J, with 9 bases between. Germline CDR1 reads MNHEY; CDR2 reads SMNVEV (reference sequence). The CDR3 nucleotides are TGTGCCAGCAGCCAAGCGGGCAATGAGCAGTTCTTC. Protein product: CASSQAGNEQFF.

The chain links TRBV2 to TRBJ1-1; D uncertain. The ends were cut back, 6 bases at V and 1 base at J, with 9 bases in the middle. This CDR3 has 13 amino acids. Per the germline V gene, CDR1 is SNHLY and CDR2 is FYNNEI. Written as DNA, the CDR3 is TGTGCCAGCAGCCTAGACGGGAACACTGAAGCTTTCTTT. It yields the protein CASSLDGNTEAFF.

This chain links TRBV28 with TRBJ2-3; 7 positions match TRBD2. V lost 3 bases to trimming and J lost 4 bases; unmatched junction nucleotides: 7. The CDR3 covers 15 residues. Germline CDR1 MDHEN, CDR2 SYDVKM. The CDR3: CASSFTAGLADTQYF. In DNA, the CDR3 is TGTGCCAGCAGTTTTACAGCGGGGCTCGCAGATACGCAGTATTTT.

The rearrangement uses TRBV3-1 (or the pseudogene TRBV3-2) and TRBJ2-7, with D tentatively TRBD1 (5 bases). Trimming left V 2 bases short and J 0 bases short, with 8 bases between. CDR3 length equals 14 residues. Germline CDR1 reads LGHDT; CDR2 reads YNNKEL (reference sequence). This CDR3 reads CASSQRDSSYEQYF. CDR3 nucleotide sequence: TGTGCCAGCAGCCAAAGAGACAGCTCCTACGAGCAGTACTTC.

This chain uses TRBV6-5 with TRBJ1-1; 9 bases agree with TRBD1. Trimming took 6 bases from V and 3 from J; bases not matched to a gene: 8. Germline values: CDR1 MNHEY, CDR2 SVGAGI. There are 15 residues in the CDR3. In DNA, the CDR3 is TGTGCCAGCAGAATATGGGACAGGGCTTACACTGAAGCTTTCTTT. Its translation is CASRIWDRAYTEAFF.

This sequence joins TRBV29-1 and TRBJ2-7, with D perhaps matching TRBD1 (5 bases). The CDR3 is made up of 12 amino acids. V gave up 0 bases and J gave up 2 bases, with 5 bases separating them. Germline CDR1 is SQVTM and CDR2 is ANQGSEA. The CDR3 nucleotides are TGCAGCGTTGAAGAAGGGGCCTACGAGCAGTACTTC. This gives the protein CSVEEGAYEQYF.